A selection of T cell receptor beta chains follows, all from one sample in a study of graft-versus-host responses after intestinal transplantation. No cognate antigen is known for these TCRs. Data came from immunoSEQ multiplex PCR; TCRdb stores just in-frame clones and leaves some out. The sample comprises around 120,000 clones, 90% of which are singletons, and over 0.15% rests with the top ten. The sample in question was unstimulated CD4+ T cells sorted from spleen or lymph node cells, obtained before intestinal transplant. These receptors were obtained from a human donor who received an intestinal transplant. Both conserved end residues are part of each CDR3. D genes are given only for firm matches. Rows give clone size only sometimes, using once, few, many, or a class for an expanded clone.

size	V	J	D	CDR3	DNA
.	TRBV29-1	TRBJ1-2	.	CSVPTSGDDYGYTF	TGCAGCGTCCCTACCTCAGGGGATGACTATGGCTACACCTTC
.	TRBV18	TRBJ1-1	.	CASSPSLRGYEAFF	TGTGCCAGCTCACCTAGCCTCAGGGGATATGAAGCTTTCTTT
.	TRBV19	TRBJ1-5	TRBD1	CASDRGDQPQHF	TGTGCCAGCGACAGGGGGGATCAGCCCCAGCATTTT
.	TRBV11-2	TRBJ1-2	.	CASSPGLYGYTF	TGTGCCAGCAGCCCCGGACTCTATGGCTACACCTTC
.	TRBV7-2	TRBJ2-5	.	CASRPSSVLSQYF	TGTGCCAGCAGGCCTTCTAGTGTTTTGTCCCAGTACTTC
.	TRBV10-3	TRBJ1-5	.	CAISEQPNQPQHF	TGTGCCATCAGTGAACAGCCCAATCAGCCCCAGCATTTT
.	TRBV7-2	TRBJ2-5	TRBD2	CASSPRIAGAQETQYF	TGTGCCAGCAGCCCCCGGATAGCGGGGGCACAAGAGACCCAGTACTTC
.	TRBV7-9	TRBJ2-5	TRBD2	CASSDLAGQKTQYF	TGTGCCAGCAGCGACCTAGCGGGTCAAAAGACCCAGTACTTC
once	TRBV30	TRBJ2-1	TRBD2	CAWRLFGTSGGSMGNNEQFF	TGTGCCTGGAGGCTATTTGGGACTAGCGGGGGGTCGATGGGCAACAATGAGCAGTTCTTC
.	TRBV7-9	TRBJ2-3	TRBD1	CASSKADRGQDTQYF	TGTGCCAGCAGTAAAGCGGACAGGGGGCAAGATACGCAGTATTTT
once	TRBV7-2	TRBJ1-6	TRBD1	CASSLKGQKWTYNSPLHF	TGTGCCAGCAGCTTAAAGGGACAGAAATGGACCTATAATTCACCCCTCCACTTT
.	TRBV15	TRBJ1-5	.	CATSRNHLTVDSNQPQHF	TGTGCCACCAGCAGGAACCATTTGACAGTTGACAGCAATCAGCCCCAGCATTTT
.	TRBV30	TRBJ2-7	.	CAWSLEVSSYEQYF	TGTGCCTGGAGTCTAGAAGTCAGCTCCTACGAGCAGTACTTC
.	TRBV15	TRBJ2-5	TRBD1	CATSRLPGTGYQETQYF	TGTGCCACCAGCAGATTACCCGGGACAGGGTACCAAGAGACCCAGTACTTC
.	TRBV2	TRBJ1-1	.	CASGRDSHVDTEAFF	TGTGCCAGCGGCCGGGACTCACATGTGGACACTGAAGCTTTCTTT
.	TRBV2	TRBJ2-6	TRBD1	CASRERQGWRLGANVLTF	TGTGCCAGCAGAGAGAGACAGGGTTGGAGGTTAGGGGCCAACGTCCTGACTTTC
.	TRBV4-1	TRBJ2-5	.	CASSPRDPQGKTQYF	TGCGCCAGCAGCCCCCGGGATCCCCAAGGGAAGACCCAGTACTTC
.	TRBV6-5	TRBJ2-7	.	CASSYRSGFYEQYF	TGTGCCAGCAGTTATAGGTCAGGGTTCTACGAGCAGTACTTC
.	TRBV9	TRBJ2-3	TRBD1	CASSAGTGSDTQYF	TGTGCCAGCAGCGCTGGGACAGGATCAGATACGCAGTATTTT
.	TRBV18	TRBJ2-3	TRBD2	CASSPVAGAADTQYF	TGTGCCAGCTCACCGGTAGCGGGAGCTGCAGATACGCAGTATTTT
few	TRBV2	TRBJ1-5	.	CASRLTNQPQHF	TGTGCCAGCAGGCTTACAAATCAGCCCCAGCATTTT
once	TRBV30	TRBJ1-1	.	CAWDYTYTEAFF	TGTGCCTGGGACTATACGTATACCGAAGCTTTCTTT
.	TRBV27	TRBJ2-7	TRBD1	CASSPTGPAYEQYF	TGTGCCAGCAGTCCGACAGGGCCGGCCTACGAGCAGTACTTC
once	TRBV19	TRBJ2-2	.	CASSIAGGTGGELFF	TGTGCCAGTAGTATTGCCGGCGGGACCGGAGGGGAGCTGTTTTTT
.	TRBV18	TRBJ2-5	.	CASSLKETQYF	TGTGCCAGCTCACTCAAAGAGACCCAGTACTTC
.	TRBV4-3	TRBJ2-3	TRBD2	CASSQDLWTSGVTDTQYF	TGCGCCAGCAGCCAAGATCTGTGGACTAGCGGGGTCACAGATACGCAGTATTTT
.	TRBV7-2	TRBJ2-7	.	CASSVRTQTYEQYF	TGTGCCAGCAGCGTGCGGACTCAGACCTACGAGCAGTACTTC
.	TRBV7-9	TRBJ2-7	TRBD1	CASSFGWDRGHGGTYEQYF	TGTGCCAGCAGCTTCGGTTGGGACAGGGGCCATGGGGGAACCTACGAGCAGTACTTC
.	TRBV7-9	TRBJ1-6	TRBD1	CASSLGGGQGNSPLHF	TGTGCCAGCAGCTTAGGCGGGGGACAGGGGAATTCACCCCTCCACTTT
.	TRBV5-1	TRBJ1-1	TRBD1	CASSLAGTGLTEAFF	TGCGCCAGCAGCTTGGCCGGGACAGGCCTCACTGAAGCTTTCTTT
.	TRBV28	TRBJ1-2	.	CASSYRPGYTYGYTF	TGTGCCAGCAGTTACCGACCGGGGTACACCTATGGCTACACCTTC
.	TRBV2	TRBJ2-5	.	CASRARFIQETQYF	TGTGCCAGCAGGGCCAGGTTCATTCAAGAGACCCAGTACTTC
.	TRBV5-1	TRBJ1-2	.	CASSSLSGTYGYTF	TGCGCCAGCAGCTCATTGAGCGGGACCTATGGCTACACCTTC
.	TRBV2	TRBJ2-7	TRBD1	CASSLDREVWSYEQYF	TGTGCCAGCAGTCTGGACAGGGAGGTCTGGTCCTACGAGCAGTACTTC
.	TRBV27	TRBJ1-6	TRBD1	CASSVRDRHLSPLHF	TGTGCCAGCAGCGTCCGGGACAGGCACCTTTCACCCCTCCACTTT
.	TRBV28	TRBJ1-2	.	CASASPGAPGYTF	TGTGCCAGCGCATCCCCAGGGGCACCTGGCTACACCTTC
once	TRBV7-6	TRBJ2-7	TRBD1	CASSLASWDRGTYEQYF	TGTGCCAGCAGCTTAGCAAGTTGGGACAGGGGGACCTACGAGCAGTACTTC
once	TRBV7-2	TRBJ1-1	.	CASSRPTGMNTEAFF	TGTGCCAGCAGCCGACCGACAGGCATGAACACTGAAGCTTTCTTT
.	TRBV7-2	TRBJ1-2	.	CASSPAGNYGYTF	TGTGCCAGCAGCCCAGCCGGGAACTATGGCTACACCTTC
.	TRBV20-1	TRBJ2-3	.	CSAFQGTQYF	TGCAGTGCCTTCCAGGGTACGCAGTATTTT
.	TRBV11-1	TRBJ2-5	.	CASSFPFETQYF	TGTGCCAGCAGCTTTCCCTTCGAGACCCAGTACTTC